What follows describes a single T cell receptor (beta chain). From germline, CDR1 is SGDLS and CDR2 YYNGEE. This CDR3 has 14 amino acids. Between the trimmed V and J ends, which lost 5 bases and 0 bases, there was a span of 9 bases. The data derive from a study of CD8 T cells in ankylosing spondylitis. TCRdb re-called the 5' RACE reads through MiXCR, storing one row per CDR3 protein. The repertoire holds 20,000 to 30,000 distinct CDR3 sequences, with 2.5% to 3% as singletons. The clonotype was recovered from a female donor with ankylosing spondylitis or in good health (not recorded which). The chain recombines TRBV9 with TRBJ1-3; D remains ambiguous. The specimen sequenced was blood, either unsorted or a sorted T cell fraction (not recorded which). CDR3 amino acids: CASSPGSSGNTIYF. Written as DNA, the CDR3 is TGTGCCAGCAGTCCGGGAAGCTCTGGAAACACCATATATTTT.